The T cell receptor beta chain described here comes from a study of cytomegalovirus exposure and HLA in healthy donors. Study-level information: Unique TCRs numbering some 80 million, obtained from HLA-typed donors, made up an early data release.

Primers: 60 Vbeta forward and 13 Jbeta reverse. This table comes from immunoSEQ multiplex PCR, and its TCRdb copy is limited to in-frame clones, with some not included. The sample carries about 93,000 clones, around four fifths recorded once. The V segment lost 6 bases and the J segment 10 bases; nucleotides outside the gene matches: 8. The CDR3 is 12 residues long. Per the germline V gene, CDR1 is MNHEY and CDR2 is SVGAGI. Findings and caveats of the study: Later analysis reportedly placed an Asian-associated ancestry cluster below the roughly 690-donor mean in N-insertions.

A note on this clone: Its cognate antigen is unknown.

The TCR sequence derives from a woman aged 40 to 50 in good health and CMV-seronegative. The V and J genes are TRBV6-5 and TRBJ1-1; 7 nucleotides line up with TRBD1. The specimen was PBMCs. As DNA, the CDR3 is TGTGCCAGCAGGCCCCGGGACAGAGGAGCTTTCTTT. It codes for CASRPRDRGAFF.